This TCR beta chain is drawn from a study of T cells in Graves' hyperthyroidism and ophthalmopathy. For the study at large: The blood sample was taken at first diagnosis, before treatment began.

Amplification targeted TCR beta CDR3 regions from RNA transcripts. The HTBI primer set was used in a first-round RT-PCR of the TCR CDR3. One entry per CDR3 protein, called by TCRdb with MiXCR from the multiplex PCR reads. The profile shows 100,000 to 140,000 distinct CDR3 sequences, 15% to 20% of them singletons. Ten or more counts support this clonotype. Its antigen is currently unknown. Study-level findings and limits: Most thyroid clonotypes that were expanded above 0.001 also turned up in blood. Stable hyperthyroidism was told apart from ophthalmopathy by a model built on 13 V-J features.

A lack of ophthalmopathy progression within 18 months defined stable Graves' hyperthyroidism. The receptor was isolated from a woman in her forties or fifties with Graves' hyperthyroidism. Material: blood.

CDR3 sequence (DNA): TGCGCCAGCAGCTGGGGGGGGGGCGCAAATGAGCAGTTCTTC. Translated, it gives CASSWGGGANEQFF. This sequence joins TRBV5-1 and TRBJ2-1, with a possible D match to TRBD2 (7 bases). V gave up 3 bases and J gave up 7 bases, with 14 bases separating them. The CDR3 is made up of 14 amino acids. Germline CDR1 is SGHRS and CDR2 is YFSETQ. Drawing the rest from reference TRBV5-1 and TRBJ2-1, the complete variable domain is KAGVTQTPRYLIKTRGQQVTLSCSPISGHRSVSWYQQTPGQGLQFLFEYFSETQRNKGNFPGRFSGRQFSNSRSEMNVSTLELGDSALYLCASSWGGGANEQFFGPGTRLTVL.